The clone carrying this T cell receptor beta chain was seen only once. What it recognizes is unknown. These data are taken from a study of cytomegalovirus exposure and HLA in healthy donors. PCR primers comprised 60 Vbeta and 13 Jbeta primers. Assay used: immunoSEQ multiplex PCR; TCRdb lists only in-frame clones, some missing. Here the sample spans 100,000 to 150,000 clones, just over 75% being singletons. Trimming took 3 bases from V and 6 from J; bases not matched to a gene: 3. The CDR3 loop spans 14 amino acids. CDR1 and CDR2 from the germline V gene are SEHNR and FQNEAQ (reference sequence). Findings and limits, study-wide: TCR beta V- and J-gene trimming, according to a later analysis, was linked to a missense DCLRE1C variant.

Sequencing used PBMCs. This rearrangement joins TRBV7-9 to TRBJ2-2; TRBD1 agrees at 8 bases. This TCR derives from a woman in her fifties or sixties in good health and CMV-seronegative. Written as DNA, the CDR3 is TGTGCCAGCAGCTTCCAGGGGGCGCCCGGGGAGCTGTTTTTT. It yields the protein CASSFQGAPGELFF.